The rows below give T cell receptor beta chains drawn from one sample of a study of T cell repertoires in cytomegalovirus infection. For these receptors, no antigen is known. TCRdb re-analysed the reads in MiXCR, keeping a single row per CDR3 protein. The repertoire holds some 46,000 distinct CDR3 sequences, with roughly a fifth as singletons. Sequenced here: CD8+ T cells from cultured PBMCs, sampled from culture after CMV antigen stimulation. Source of these receptors: a human donor in good health (CMV status not recorded). Some clones in this sample may be carry-over from other donors' samples. The CDR3 runs from the conserved cysteine through the conserved F or W.

TRBJ1-6 TRBV27 CASSRGRSYNSPLHF
TRBJ2-1 TRBV12-3/TRBV12-4 CASHSGASYNEQFF
TRBJ2-3 TRBV7-9 CASSSFRDSDTDTQYF
TRBJ1-6 TRBV19 CASSVESSYNSPLHF
TRBJ1-5 TRBV6-2/TRBV6-3 CASRKLRDGDQPQHF
TRBJ1-2 TRBV2 CASIYKRDRVHGYTF
TRBJ2-2 TRBV19 CASSIDQFDGTGELFF
TRBJ2-5 TRBV20-1 CSARSGTELQETQYF
TRBJ2-7 TRBV7-6 CASSPGTGPYEQYF
TRBJ2-1 TRBV7-9 CASSPRLAVHNEQFF
TRBJ1-1 TRBV19 CASTRTGGGSGTEAFF
TRBJ2-1 TRBV7-9 CASGWTSGDNEQFF
TRBJ2-7 TRBV27 CASSFLPKGLAYEQYF
TRBJ2-2 TRBV27 CTSSDQTGELFF
TRBJ2-3 TRBV7-9 CASSFRGRAGADTQYF
TRBJ2-1 TRBV4-1 CASSQEGGRGSSYNEQFF
TRBJ2-3 TRBV6-5 CASRRTSGGPAGDTQYF
TRBJ1-1 TRBV6-6 CTSSYGEGSEAFF